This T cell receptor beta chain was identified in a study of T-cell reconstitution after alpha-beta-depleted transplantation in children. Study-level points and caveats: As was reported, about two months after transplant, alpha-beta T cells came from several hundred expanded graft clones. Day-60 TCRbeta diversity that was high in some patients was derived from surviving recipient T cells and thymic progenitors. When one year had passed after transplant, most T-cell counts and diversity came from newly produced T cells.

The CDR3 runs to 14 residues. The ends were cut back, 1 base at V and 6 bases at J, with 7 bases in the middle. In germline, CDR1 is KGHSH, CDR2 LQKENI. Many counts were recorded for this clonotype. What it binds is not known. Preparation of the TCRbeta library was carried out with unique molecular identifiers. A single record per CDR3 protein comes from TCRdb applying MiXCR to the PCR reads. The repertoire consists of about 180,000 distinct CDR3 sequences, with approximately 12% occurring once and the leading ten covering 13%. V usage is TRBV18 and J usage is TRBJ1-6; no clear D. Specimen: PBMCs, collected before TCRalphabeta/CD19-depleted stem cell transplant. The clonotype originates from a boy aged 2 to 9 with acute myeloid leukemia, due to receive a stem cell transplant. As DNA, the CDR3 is TGTGCCAGCTCACCACGGCAGGTTAATTCACCCCTCCACTTT. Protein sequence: CASSPRQVNSPLHF.